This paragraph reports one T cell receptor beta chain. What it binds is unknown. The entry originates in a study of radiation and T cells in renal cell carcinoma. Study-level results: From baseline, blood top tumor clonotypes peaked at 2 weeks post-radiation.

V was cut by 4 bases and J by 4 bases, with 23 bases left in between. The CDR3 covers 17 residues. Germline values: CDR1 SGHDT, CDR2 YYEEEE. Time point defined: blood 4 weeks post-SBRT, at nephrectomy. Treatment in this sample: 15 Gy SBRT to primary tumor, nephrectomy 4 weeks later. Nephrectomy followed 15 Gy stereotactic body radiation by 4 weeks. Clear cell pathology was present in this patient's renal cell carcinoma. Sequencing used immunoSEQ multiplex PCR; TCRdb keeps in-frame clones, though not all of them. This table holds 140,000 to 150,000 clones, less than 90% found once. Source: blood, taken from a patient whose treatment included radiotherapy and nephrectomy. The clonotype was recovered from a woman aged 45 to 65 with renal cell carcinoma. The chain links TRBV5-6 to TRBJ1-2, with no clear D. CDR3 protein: CASSVGRVTKRVYGYTF. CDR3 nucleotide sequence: TGTGCCAGCAGCGTCGGACGGGTGACCAAACGAGTCTATGGCTACACCTTC.